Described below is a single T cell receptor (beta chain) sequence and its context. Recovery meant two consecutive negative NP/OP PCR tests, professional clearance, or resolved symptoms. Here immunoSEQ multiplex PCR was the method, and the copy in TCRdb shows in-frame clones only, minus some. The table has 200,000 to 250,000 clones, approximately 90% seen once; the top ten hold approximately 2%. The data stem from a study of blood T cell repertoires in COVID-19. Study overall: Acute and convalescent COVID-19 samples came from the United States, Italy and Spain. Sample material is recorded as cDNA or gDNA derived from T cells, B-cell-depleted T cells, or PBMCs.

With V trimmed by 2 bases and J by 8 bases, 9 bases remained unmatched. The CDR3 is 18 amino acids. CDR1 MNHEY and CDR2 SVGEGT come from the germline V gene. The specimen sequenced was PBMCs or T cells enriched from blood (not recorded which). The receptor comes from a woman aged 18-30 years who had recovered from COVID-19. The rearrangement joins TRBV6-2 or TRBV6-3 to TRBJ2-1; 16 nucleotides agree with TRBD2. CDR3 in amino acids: CASSYEGTSGGAFDEQFF. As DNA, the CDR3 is TGTGCCAGCAGTTACGAAGGGACTAGCGGGGGGGCTTTCGATGAGCAGTTCTTC.